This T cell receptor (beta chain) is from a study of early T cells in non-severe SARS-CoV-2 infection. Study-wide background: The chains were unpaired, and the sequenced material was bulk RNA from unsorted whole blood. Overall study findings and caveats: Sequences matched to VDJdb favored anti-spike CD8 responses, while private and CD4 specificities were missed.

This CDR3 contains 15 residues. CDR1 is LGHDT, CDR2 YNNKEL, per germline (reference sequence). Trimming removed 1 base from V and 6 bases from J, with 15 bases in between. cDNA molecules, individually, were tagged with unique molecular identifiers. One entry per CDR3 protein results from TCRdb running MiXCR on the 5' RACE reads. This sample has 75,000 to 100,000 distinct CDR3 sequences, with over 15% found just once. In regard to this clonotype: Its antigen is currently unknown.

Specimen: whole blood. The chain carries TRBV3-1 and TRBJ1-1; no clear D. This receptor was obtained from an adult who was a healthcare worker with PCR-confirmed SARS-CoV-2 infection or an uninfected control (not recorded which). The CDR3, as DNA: TGTGCCAGCAGCCAAGTTTACCCTATGGGCGCTGAAGCTTTCTTT. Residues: CASSQVYPMGAEAFF.